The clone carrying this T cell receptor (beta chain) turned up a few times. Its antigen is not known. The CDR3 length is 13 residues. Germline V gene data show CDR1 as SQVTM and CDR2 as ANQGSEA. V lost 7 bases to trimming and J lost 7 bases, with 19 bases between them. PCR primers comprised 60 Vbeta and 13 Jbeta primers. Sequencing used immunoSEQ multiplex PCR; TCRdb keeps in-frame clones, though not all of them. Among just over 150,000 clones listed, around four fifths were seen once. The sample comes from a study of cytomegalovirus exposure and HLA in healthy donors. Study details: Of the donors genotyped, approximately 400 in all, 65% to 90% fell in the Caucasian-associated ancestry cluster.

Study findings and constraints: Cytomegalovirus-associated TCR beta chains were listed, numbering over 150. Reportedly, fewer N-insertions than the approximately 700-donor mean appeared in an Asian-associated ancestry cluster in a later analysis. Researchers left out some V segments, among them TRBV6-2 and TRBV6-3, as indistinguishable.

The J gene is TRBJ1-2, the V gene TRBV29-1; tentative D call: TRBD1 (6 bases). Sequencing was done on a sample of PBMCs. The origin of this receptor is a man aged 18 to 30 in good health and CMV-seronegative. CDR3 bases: TGCAGCGGTGGCCCTAGGGGGTTCGGTGGCTACACCTTC. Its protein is CSGGPRGFGGYTF.